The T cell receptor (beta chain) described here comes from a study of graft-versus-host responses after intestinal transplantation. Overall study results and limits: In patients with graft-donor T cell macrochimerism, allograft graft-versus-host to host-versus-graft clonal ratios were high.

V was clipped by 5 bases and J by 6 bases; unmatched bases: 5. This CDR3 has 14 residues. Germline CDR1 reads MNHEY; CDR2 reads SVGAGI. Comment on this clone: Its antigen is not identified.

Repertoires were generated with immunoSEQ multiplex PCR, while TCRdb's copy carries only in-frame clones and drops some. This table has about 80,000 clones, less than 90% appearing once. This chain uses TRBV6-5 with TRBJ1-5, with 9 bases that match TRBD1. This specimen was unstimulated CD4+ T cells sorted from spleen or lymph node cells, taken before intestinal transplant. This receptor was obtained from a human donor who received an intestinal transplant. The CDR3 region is CASSEPTGGQPQHF. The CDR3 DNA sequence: TGTGCCAGCAGTGAACCGACAGGGGGTCAGCCCCAGCATTTT.